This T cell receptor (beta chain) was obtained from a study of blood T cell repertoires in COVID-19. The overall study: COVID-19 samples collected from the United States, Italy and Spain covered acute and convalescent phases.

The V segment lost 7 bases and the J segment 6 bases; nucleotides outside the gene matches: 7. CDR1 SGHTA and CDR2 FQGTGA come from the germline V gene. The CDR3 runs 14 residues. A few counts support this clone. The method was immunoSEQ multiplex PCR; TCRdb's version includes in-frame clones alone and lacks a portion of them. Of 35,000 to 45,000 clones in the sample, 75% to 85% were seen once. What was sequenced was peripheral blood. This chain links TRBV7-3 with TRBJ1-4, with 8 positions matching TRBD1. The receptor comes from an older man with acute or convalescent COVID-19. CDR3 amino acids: CASTIQGDHEKLFF. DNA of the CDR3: TGTGCCAGCACCATACAGGGGGATCATGAAAAACTGTTTTTT.